Following are 18 T cell receptor beta chains from one sample sequenced in a study of identical twins. A single record per CDR3 protein comes from TCRdb applying MiXCR to the 5' RACE reads. The sample lists about 520,000 distinct CDR3 sequences; less than 25% were seen once. The sample was also linked to a second study, of T cells expressing NK-cell markers.

Material for sequencing was CD4+ T cells sorted from blood. Source of these receptors: a woman between 18 and 30 years old in good health.

This clonotype turned up a few times. V usage is TRBV2 and J usage is TRBJ2-7, with 14 nucleotides matching TRBD2. V was pared by 7 bases and J by 6 bases, with 8 bases of the junction left unmatched. CDR3 size: 15 residues. Germline V gene lookup returns CDR1 SNHLY and CDR2 FYNNEI. The CDR3: CASKFSGLAGAEQYF. The CDR3, as DNA: TGTGCCAGCAAGTTTTCGGGACTAGCGGGAGCCGAGCAGTACTTC.

This clonotype was counted a few times. The chain combines TRBV20-1 with TRBJ2-1, with TRBD2 identical over 11 bases. The CDR3 length is 14 residues. The V gene's germline CDR1 is DFQATT and CDR2 SNEGSKA (reference sequence). J lost 6 bases, V lost 7 bases, and 8 bases had no gene match. CDR3: CSVVVTSGSNEQFF. The CDR3 DNA is TGCAGTGTTGTGGTAACTAGCGGGAGCAATGAGCAGTTCTTC.

The gene calls are TRBV5-6 and TRBJ2-7; D call uncertain. Germline lookup yields CDR1 SGHDT and CDR2 YYEEEE. Trimming left V 0 bases short and J 5 bases short, with 12 bases between. The CDR3 sequence is 14 residues long. The CDR3 bases are TGTGCCAGCAGCTTGGTTGGGGTGACGGACGAGCAGTACTTC. Protein product: CASSLVGVTDEQYF.

This clonotype was observed a few times. In nucleotides, the CDR3 is TGTGCCAGCAGCTTAAATGGCCCGCAGGGCGCTGGCTACACCTTC. Its translation: CASSLNGPQGAGYTF. The chain couples TRBV7-9 to TRBJ1-2; maybe TRBD1 (5 bases). V gave up 2 bases and J gave up 7 bases, with 17 bases separating them. The length of the CDR3 is 15 residues. CDR1 is SEHNR, CDR2 FQNEAQ, per germline (reference sequence).

The genes are TRBV7-6 and TRBJ2-2; 11 bases agree with TRBD2. CDR3 size: 18 residues. Unmatched junction bases numbered 7, after V lost 2 bases and J lost 2 bases. Germline V gives CDR1 SGHVS, CDR2 FNYEAQ. For the CDR3, the DNA is TGTGCCAGCAGCTTACTAGCGGGAGGCCCAGATAACACCGGGGAGCTGTTTTTT. It specifies CASSLLAGGPDNTGELFF.

The CDR3: CASSEGTGTRGYTF. The CDR3 bases are TGTGCCAGCAGTGAGGGGACAGGAACAAGGGGCTACACCTTC. The chain recombines TRBV6-1 with TRBJ1-2; 8 nucleotides align to TRBD1. The CDR3 loop spans 14 amino acids. CDR1 MNHNS and CDR2 SASEGT come from the germline V gene. After removal of 3 bases from V and 8 bases from J, the junction contained 8 bases not matched to a gene.

This chain connects TRBV5-6 to TRBJ2-5; D tentatively fits TRBD1 or TRBD2 (6 bases each). Germline V gene data show CDR1 as SGHDT and CDR2 as YYEEEE. The V and J ends lost 4 bases and 4 bases respectively, with 14 bases between them. The CDR3 sequence is 14 residues long. In DNA, the CDR3 is TGTGCCAGCAGCCCGAGGGGGGCCCTAGAGACCCAGTACTTC. It translates to CASSPRGALETQYF. Based on the CDR3 plus reference TRBV5-6 and TRBJ2-5, the full variable domain is DAGVTQSPTHLIKTRGQQVTLRCSPKSGHDTVSWYQQALGQGPQFIFQYYEEEERQRGNFPDRFSGHQFPNYSSELNVNALLLGDSALYLCASSPRGALETQYFGPGTRLLVL.

This clonotype was detected a few times. The rearrangement joins TRBV20-1 to TRBJ2-7; 9 nucleotides agree with TRBD2. Germline V gene lookup returns CDR1 DFQATT and CDR2 SNEGSKA (reference sequence). The J segment lost 2 bases and the V segment lost 1 base, leaving 6 bases of the junction unmatched. This CDR3 spans 15 amino acids. The CDR3 nucleotides are TGCAGTGCTAGAGCTATAGCGGGAGTCCCCTACGAGCAGTACTTC. Protein product: CSARAIAGVPYEQYF.

This clonotype came up a few times. This chain joins TRBV5-1 and TRBJ2-1; D remains unclear. Trimming took 3 bases from V and 3 from J, leaving 7 bases between them. Germline CDR1 and CDR2: SGHRS and YFSETQ. The CDR3 is 13 amino acids. CDR3 sequence (DNA): TGCGCCAGCAGCTGGAACTACTACAATGAGCAGTTCTTC. Residues: CASSWNYYNEQFF.

This chain joins TRBV5-1 and TRBJ2-5, with D tentatively TRBD1 or TRBD2 (5 bases each). Looked up from germline, CDR1 is SGHRS and CDR2 is YFSETQ. V dropped 6 bases and J dropped 2 bases, with 14 bases sitting between them. The CDR3 is made up of 14 amino acids. The CDR3 reads CASIEGTSQETQYF. CDR3 nucleotides: TGCGCCAGCATAGAGGGGACCTCGCAAGAGACCCAGTACTTC.

This rearrangement joins TRBV20-1 to TRBJ1-6; D gene ambiguous. Deletions cut 6 bases from V and 9 bases from J, with 18 bases between. CDR3 size: 14 residues. Germline V gene lookup returns CDR1 DFQATT and CDR2 SNEGSKA (reference sequence). CDR3: CSASERVGVSPLHF. The CDR3 region has the DNA TGCAGTGCGTCCGAAAGGGTGGGAGTTTCACCCCTCCACTTT.

This clonotype was detected ten times or more. V and J are TRBV6-5 and TRBJ1-1; no clear D gene. V was trimmed by 4 bases and J by 1 base, leaving 7 bases between them. The CDR3 is 13 residues long. Germline lookup yields CDR1 MNHEY and CDR2 SVGAGI. CDR3 DNA sequence: TGTGCCAGCAGTTCCGGACGGAACACTGAAGCTTTCTTT. It translates to CASSSGRNTEAFF.

This clonotype was seen a handful of times. V is TRBV20-1 and J is TRBJ1-1; 7 bases align to TRBD1. V trimming: 0 bases; J trimming: 0 bases; junction bases outside the gene matches: 1. In germline, CDR1 is DFQATT, CDR2 SNEGSKA (reference sequence). The CDR3 consists of 14 residues. The CDR3 region is CSAREGTVNTEAFF. CDR3 coding DNA: TGCAGTGCTAGAGAAGGGACAGTGAACACTGAAGCTTTCTTT.

The V call is TRBV9, the J call TRBJ2-5; TRBD2 aligns across 11 bases. Germline-derived CDR1 and CDR2 are SGDLS and YYNGEE. After removal of 0 bases from V and 3 bases from J, the junction contained 4 bases not matched to a gene. CDR3 size: 16 residues. For the CDR3, the DNA is TGTGCCAGCAGCGTAGCGGCACTAGCGGGAGAAGAGACCCAGTACTTC. It encodes CASSVAALAGEETQYF.

The chain employs TRBV20-1 and TRBJ2-1; D is ambiguous. With 5 bases removed from V and 8 bases from J, the gap between germline ends came to 13 bases. The CDR3 is 12 amino acids. CDR1 is DFQATT and CDR2 is SNEGSKA in the germline V gene (reference sequence). The CDR3 here is CSARGLVHEQFF. The CDR3 nucleotides read TGCAGTGCTCGAGGTCTAGTTCATGAGCAGTTCTTC.

The V call is TRBV11-3, the J call TRBJ2-1; tentative D call: TRBD2 (7 bases). V was trimmed by 7 bases and J by 8 bases, leaving 24 bases between them. The germline V gene encodes CDR1 SGHNT and CDR2 YENEEA. The CDR3 covers 16 residues. CDR3 sequence: CASNQRGGTPRYEQFF. As DNA, the CDR3 is TGTGCCAGCAACCAAAGGGGGGGGACTCCCAGGTATGAGCAGTTCTTC.

This clonotype was observed a few times. The J gene is TRBJ2-5, the V gene TRBV4-3; D possibly corresponds to TRBD2 (5 bases). From germline, CDR1 is LGHNA and CDR2 YSLEER. This CDR3 is built from 15 residues. V lost 1 base to trimming and J lost 5 bases, with 14 bases between them. CDR3 sequence reads: CASSQAPSPGETQYF. For the CDR3, the DNA is TGCGCCAGCAGCCAAGCTCCCTCCCCGGGGGAGACCCAGTACTTC.

The rearrangement joins TRBV9 to TRBJ2-7, with 8 nucleotides matching TRBD1. Germline V gene data show CDR1 as SGDLS and CDR2 as YYNGEE. J gave up 0 bases and V 0 bases, and 11 bases lay outside the gene matches. The CDR3 is 18 amino acids. The CDR3 here is CASSVAAGQGWSSYEQYF. CDR3 nucleotides: TGTGCCAGCAGCGTAGCTGCAGGACAGGGTTGGAGCTCCTACGAGCAGTACTTC. Filled out from reference TRBV9 and TRBJ2-7, the complete variable domain reads DSGVTQTPKHLITATGQRVTLRCSPRSGDLSVYWYQQSLDQGLQFLIQYYNGEERAKGNILERFSAQQFPDLHSELNLSSLELGDSALYFCASSVAAGQGWSSYEQYFGPGTRLTVT.